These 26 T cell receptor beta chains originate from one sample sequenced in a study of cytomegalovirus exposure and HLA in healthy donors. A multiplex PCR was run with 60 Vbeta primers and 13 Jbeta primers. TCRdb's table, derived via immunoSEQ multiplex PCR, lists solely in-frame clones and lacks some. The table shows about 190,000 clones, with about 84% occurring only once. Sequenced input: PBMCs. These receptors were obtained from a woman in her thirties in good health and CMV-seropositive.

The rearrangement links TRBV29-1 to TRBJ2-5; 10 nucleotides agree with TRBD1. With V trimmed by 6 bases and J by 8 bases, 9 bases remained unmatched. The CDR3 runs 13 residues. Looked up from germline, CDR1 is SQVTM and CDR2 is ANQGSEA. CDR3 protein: CSVGQGPIRTQYF. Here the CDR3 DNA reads TGCAGCGTGGGACAGGGGCCCATCAGAACCCAGTACTTC.

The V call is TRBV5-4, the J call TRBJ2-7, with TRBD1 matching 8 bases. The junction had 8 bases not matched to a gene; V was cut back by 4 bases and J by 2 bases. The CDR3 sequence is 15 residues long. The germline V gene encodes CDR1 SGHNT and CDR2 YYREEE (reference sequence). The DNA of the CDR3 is TGTGCCAGCAGCCCTGGACAGGGATTTACCTACGAGCAGTACTTC. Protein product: CASSPGQGFTYEQYF.

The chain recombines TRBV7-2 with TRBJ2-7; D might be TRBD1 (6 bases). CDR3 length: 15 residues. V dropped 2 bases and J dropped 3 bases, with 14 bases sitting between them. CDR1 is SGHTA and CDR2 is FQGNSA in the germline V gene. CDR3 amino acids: CASSLRTGTIYEQYF. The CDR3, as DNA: TGTGCCAGCAGCTTACGAACAGGGACGATCTACGAGCAGTACTTC.

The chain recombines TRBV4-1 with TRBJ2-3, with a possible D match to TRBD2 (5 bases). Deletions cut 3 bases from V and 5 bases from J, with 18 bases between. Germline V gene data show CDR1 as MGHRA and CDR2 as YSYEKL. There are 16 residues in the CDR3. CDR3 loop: CASSQRERATGDTQYF. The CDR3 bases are TGCGCCAGCAGCCAGAGGGAGAGGGCCACGGGAGATACGCAGTATTTT.

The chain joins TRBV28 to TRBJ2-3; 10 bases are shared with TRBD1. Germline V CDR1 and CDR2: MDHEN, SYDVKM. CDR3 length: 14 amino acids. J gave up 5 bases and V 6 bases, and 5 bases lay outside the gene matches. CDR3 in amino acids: CASRDRGQGDTQYF. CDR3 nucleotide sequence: TGTGCCAGCAGAGACAGGGGGCAAGGAGATACGCAGTATTTT.

The CDR3 here is CASSSTGANSPLHF. The CDR3, as DNA: TGTGCCAGCAGCAGCACAGGAGCCAATTCACCCCTCCACTTT. V and J are TRBV5-4 and TRBJ1-6; TRBD1 might be the D (5 bases). The V gene's germline CDR1 is SGHNT and CDR2 YYREEE (reference sequence). V lost 4 bases, J lost 7 bases, and 12 bases lay in between. The CDR3 loop spans 14 amino acids.

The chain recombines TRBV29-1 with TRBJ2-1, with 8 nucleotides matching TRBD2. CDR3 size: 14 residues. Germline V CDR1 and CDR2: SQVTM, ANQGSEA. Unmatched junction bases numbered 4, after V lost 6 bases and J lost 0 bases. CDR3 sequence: CSVVAGSSYNEQFF. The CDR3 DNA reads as TGCAGCGTAGTAGCGGGATCCTCCTACAATGAGCAGTTCTTC.

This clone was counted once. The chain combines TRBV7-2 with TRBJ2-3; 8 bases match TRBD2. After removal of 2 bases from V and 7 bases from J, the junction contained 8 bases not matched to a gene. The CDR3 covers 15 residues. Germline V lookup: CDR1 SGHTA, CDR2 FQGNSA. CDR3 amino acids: CASSLSGGDRHTQYF. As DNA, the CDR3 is TGTGCCAGCAGCTTAAGCGGGGGCGACCGTCATACGCAGTATTTT.

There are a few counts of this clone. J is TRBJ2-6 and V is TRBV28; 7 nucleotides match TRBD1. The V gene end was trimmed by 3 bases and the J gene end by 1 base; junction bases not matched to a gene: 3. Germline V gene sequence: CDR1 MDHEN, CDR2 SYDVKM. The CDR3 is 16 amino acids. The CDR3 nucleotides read TGTGCCAGCAGTTTGTGGGGACAGTCTGGGGCCAACGTCCTGACTTTC. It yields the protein CASSLWGQSGANVLTF.

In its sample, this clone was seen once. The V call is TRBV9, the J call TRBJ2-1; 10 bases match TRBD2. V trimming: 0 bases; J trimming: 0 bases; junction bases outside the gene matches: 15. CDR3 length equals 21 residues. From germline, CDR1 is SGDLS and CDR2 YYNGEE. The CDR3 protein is CASSVGLSGRALSSSYNEQFF. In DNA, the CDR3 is TGTGCCAGCAGCGTAGGATTGAGCGGGAGGGCCCTATCTAGCTCCTACAATGAGCAGTTCTTC.

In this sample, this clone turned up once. The CDR3 region has the DNA TGTGCCAGCAGTGAACTGGGGCTATCCTACGAGCAGTACTTC. This encodes CASSELGLSYEQYF. V gene TRBV6-1 combines with J gene TRBJ2-7; D is possibly TRBD1 (5 bases). CDR3 length equals 14 residues. Trimming cost V 2 bases and J 1 base, with 9 bases left between them. CDR1 MNHNS and CDR2 SASEGT come from the germline V gene.

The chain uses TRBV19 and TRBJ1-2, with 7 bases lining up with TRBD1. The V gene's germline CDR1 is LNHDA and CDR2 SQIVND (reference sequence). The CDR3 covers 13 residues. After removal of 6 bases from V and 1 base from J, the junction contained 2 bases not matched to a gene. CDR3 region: CASSRQGNYGYTF. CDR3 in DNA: TGTGCCAGTAGCAGACAGGGTAACTATGGCTACACCTTC.

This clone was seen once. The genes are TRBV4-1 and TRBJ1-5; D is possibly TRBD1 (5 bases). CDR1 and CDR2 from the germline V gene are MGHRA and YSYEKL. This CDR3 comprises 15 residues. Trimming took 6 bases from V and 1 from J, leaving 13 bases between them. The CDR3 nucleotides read TGCGCCAGCAGTGGCCAGGGTCGGAGCAATCAGCCCCAGCATTTT. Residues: CASSGQGRSNQPQHF.

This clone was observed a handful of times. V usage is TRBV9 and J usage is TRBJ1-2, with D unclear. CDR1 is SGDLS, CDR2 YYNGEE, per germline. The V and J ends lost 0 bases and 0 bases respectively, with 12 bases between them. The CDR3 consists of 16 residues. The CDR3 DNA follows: TGTGCCAGCAGCGTAGCCGCAGTCCCCCCTAACTATGGCTACACCTTC. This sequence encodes CASSVAAVPPNYGYTF.

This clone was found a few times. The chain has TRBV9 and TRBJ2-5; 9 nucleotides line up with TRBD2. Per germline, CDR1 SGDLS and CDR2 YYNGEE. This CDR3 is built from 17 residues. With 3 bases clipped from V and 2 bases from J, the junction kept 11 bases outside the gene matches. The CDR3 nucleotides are TGTGCCAGCAGCGCAAGCGGGGCGGGGGGGATACAAGAGACCCAGTACTTC. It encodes CASSASGAGGIQETQYF.

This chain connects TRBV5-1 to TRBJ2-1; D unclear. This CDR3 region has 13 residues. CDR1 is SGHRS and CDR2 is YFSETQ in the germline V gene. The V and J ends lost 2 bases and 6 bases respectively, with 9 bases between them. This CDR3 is CASSFDLVNEQFF. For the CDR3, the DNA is TGCGCCAGCAGCTTCGATCTAGTCAATGAGCAGTTCTTC.

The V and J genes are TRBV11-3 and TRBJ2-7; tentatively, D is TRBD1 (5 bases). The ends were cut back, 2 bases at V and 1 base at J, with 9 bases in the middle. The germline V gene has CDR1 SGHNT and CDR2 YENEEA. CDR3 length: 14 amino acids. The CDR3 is CASSLPGNSYEQYF. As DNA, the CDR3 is TGTGCCAGCAGCTTACCAGGGAATTCCTACGAGCAGTACTTC.

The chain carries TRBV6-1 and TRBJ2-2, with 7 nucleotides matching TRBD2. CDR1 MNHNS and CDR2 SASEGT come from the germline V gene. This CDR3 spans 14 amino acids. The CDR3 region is CAHKEAGESGELFF. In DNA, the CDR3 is TGTGCACACAAAGAGGCGGGAGAGTCCGGGGAGCTGTTTTTT.

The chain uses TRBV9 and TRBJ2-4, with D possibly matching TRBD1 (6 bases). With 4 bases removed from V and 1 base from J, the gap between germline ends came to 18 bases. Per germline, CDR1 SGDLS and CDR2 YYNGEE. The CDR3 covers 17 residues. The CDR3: CASSPLHLGGAKNIQYF. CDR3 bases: TGTGCCAGCAGCCCTTTACATCTTGGGGGCGCCAAAAACATTCAGTACTTC.

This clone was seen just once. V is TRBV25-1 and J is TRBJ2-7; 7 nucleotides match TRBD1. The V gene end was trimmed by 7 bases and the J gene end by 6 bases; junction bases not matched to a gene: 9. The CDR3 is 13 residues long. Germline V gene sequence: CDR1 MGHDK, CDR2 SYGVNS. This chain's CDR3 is CASKQTGKREQYF. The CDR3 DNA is TGTGCCAGCAAACAGACAGGGAAGCGCGAGCAGTACTTC.

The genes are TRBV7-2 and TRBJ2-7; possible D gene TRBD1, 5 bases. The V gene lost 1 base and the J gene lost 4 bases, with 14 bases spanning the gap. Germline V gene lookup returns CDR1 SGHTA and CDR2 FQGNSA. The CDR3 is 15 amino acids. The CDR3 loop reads CASSLEGVGAYEQYF. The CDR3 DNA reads TGTGCCAGCAGCTTAGAAGGGGTTGGGGCTTACGAGCAGTACTTC.

The CDR3 coding sequence is TGTGCCAGCAGCGTGGACCAAGCGGGAGGACTGAAAGAGACCCAGTACTTC. As protein: CASSVDQAGGLKETQYF. The genes are TRBV9 and TRBJ2-5, with 9 bases lining up with TRBD2. The length of the CDR3 is 17 residues. V shed 2 bases, J shed 3 bases, and the junction held 11 bases outside the gene matches. The germline V gene encodes CDR1 SGDLS and CDR2 YYNGEE.

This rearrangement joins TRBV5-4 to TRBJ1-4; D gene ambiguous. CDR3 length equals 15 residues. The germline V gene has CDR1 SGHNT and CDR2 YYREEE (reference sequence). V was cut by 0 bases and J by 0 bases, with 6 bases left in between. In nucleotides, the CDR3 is TGTGCCAGCAGCTTGGACAGTGCAACTAATGAAAAACTGTTTTTT. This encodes CASSLDSATNEKLFF.

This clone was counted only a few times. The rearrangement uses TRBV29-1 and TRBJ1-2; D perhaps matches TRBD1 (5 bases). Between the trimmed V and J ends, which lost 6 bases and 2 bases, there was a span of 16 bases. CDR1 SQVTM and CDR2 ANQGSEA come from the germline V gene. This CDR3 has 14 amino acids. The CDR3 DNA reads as TGCAGCGTCGTCGACAGATATACGAACTATGGCTACACCTTC. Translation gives CSVVDRYTNYGYTF.

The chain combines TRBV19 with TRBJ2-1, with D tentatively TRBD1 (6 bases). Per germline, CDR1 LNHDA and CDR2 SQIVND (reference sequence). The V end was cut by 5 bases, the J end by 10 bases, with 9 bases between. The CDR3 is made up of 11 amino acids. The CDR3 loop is CASSLGTEQFF. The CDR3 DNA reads TGTGCCAGTAGTCTCGGGACAGAGCAGTTCTTC.

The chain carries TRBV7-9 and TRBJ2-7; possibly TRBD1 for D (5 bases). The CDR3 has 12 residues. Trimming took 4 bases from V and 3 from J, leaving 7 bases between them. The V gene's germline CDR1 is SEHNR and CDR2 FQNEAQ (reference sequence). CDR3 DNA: TGTGCCAGCAGCTACGACAGCTACGAGCAGTACTTC. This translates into CASSYDSYEQYF.